This is a list of T cell receptor beta chains from one sample in a study of beta chain features in type 1 diabetes. Produced via immunoSEQ multiplex PCR; TCRdb's table is partial and in-frame only. Among 200,000 to 300,000 clones listed, 13% to 15% were seen once. Sequencing was done on a sample of naive CD4+ T cells from blood. The receptors derive from a woman in her thirties or forties in good health. Both conserved end residues are part of each CDR3. The order of the fields is CDR3 protein, CDR3 DNA, J gene, clone size, D gene, V gene. A D gene is named only where the DNA matches it firmly. The size of a clone is reported for some rows only, either as once, few or many, or as a class for expanded clones.

CDR3 protein: CASSLGGDRGMNTEAFF
CDR3 DNA: TGTGCCAGCAGCTTAGGGGGGGATAGGGGCATGAACACTGAAGCTTTCTTT
J gene: TRBJ1-1
clone size: -
D gene: -
V gene: TRBV7-2

CDR3 protein: CASSPGEDRGGTEAFF
CDR3 DNA: TGCGCCAGCAGCCCGGGCGAAGACAGGGGGGGCACTGAAGCTTTCTTT
J gene: TRBJ1-1
clone size: -
D gene: TRBD1
V gene: TRBV5-1

CDR3 protein: CASSYRLAGDSTQYF
CDR3 DNA: TGTGCCAGCAGTTACAGACTAGCGGGGGACTCGACCCAGTACTTC
J gene: TRBJ2-5
clone size: few
D gene: TRBD2
V gene: TRBV6-5

CDR3 protein: CASSAQGRRDTQYF
CDR3 DNA: TGTGCCAGCAGCGCACAGGGGCGCCGGGATACGCAGTATTTT
J gene: TRBJ2-3
clone size: few
D gene: TRBD1
V gene: TRBV2

CDR3 protein: CASSQPDRVETQYF
CDR3 DNA: TGTGCCAGCAGCCAGCCTGACAGGGTGGAGACCCAGTACTTC
J gene: TRBJ2-5
clone size: few
D gene: TRBD1
V gene: TRBV11-2

CDR3 protein: CASSQRTGSGANVLTF
CDR3 DNA: TGTGCCAGCAGCCAAAGGACAGGCTCTGGGGCCAACGTCCTGACTTTC
J gene: TRBJ2-6
clone size: few
D gene: TRBD1
V gene: TRBV4-2

CDR3 protein: CASSPRVGQGNSPLHF
CDR3 DNA: TGTGCCAGCTCACCAAGGGTCGGGCAGGGTAATTCACCCCTCCACTTT
J gene: TRBJ1-6
clone size: few
D gene: -
V gene: TRBV18

CDR3 protein: CASSGRLNTEAFF
CDR3 DNA: TGTGCCAGTAGTGGGCGTCTGAACACTGAAGCTTTCTTT
J gene: TRBJ1-1
clone size: few
D gene: -
V gene: TRBV19

CDR3 protein: CASSDRTGPDEKLFF
CDR3 DNA: TGTGCCAGCAGTGACCGGACAGGGCCTGACGAAAAACTGTTTTTT
J gene: TRBJ1-4
clone size: few
D gene: TRBD1
V gene: TRBV2

CDR3 protein: CASSDPKRGAPYEQYF
CDR3 DNA: TGTGCCAGCAGTGACCCGAAGCGGGGGGCCCCCTACGAGCAGTACTTC
J gene: TRBJ2-7
clone size: few
D gene: TRBD2
V gene: TRBV25-1

CDR3 protein: CASSEVGHLPYGYTF
CDR3 DNA: TGTGCCAGCAGTGAAGTGGGACATTTGCCCTATGGCTACACCTTC
J gene: TRBJ1-2
clone size: -
D gene: -
V gene: TRBV6-1

CDR3 protein: CASSAGTGEEKLFF
CDR3 DNA: TGTGCCAGCAGCGCCGGGACAGGGGAGGAAAAACTGTTTTTT
J gene: TRBJ1-4
clone size: -
D gene: TRBD1
V gene: TRBV7-9

CDR3 protein: CVWGLAGETQYF
CDR3 DNA: TGTGTCTGGGGACTAGCGGGGGAGACCCAGTACTTC
J gene: TRBJ2-5
clone size: -
D gene: TRBD2
V gene: TRBV2

CDR3 protein: CASSSRGRPPLHF
CDR3 DNA: TGTGCCAGCAGTTCCAGGGGCCGGCCACCCCTCCACTTT
J gene: TRBJ1-6
clone size: -
D gene: -
V gene: TRBV27

CDR3 protein: CASSSSSVQETQYF
CDR3 DNA: TGTGCCAGCAGTTCTTCTAGCGTGCAAGAGACCCAGTACTTC
J gene: TRBJ2-5
clone size: few
D gene: -
V gene: TRBV7-9

CDR3 protein: CASSVEGQNTGELFF
CDR3 DNA: TGTGCCAGTAGTGTAGAGGGACAGAACACCGGGGAGCTGTTTTTT
J gene: TRBJ2-2
clone size: few
D gene: -
V gene: TRBV19

CDR3 protein: CASSSRRTGRVYEQYF
CDR3 DNA: TGTGCCAGCAGCTCCCGTCGGACAGGGAGGGTCTACGAGCAGTACTTC
J gene: TRBJ2-7
clone size: -
D gene: -
V gene: TRBV7-2

CDR3 protein: CASSSYGQGGGITDTQYF
CDR3 DNA: TGCGCCAGCAGCTCATACGGACAGGGTGGGGGTATCACAGATACGCAGTATTTT
J gene: TRBJ2-3
clone size: -
D gene: TRBD1
V gene: TRBV5-1

CDR3 protein: CASKRDTDYEQYF
CDR3 DNA: TGTGCCAGCAAGAGGGACACCGACTACGAGCAGTACTTC
J gene: TRBJ2-7
clone size: few
D gene: -
V gene: TRBV6-5

CDR3 protein: CASSTRQGHYNEQFF
CDR3 DNA: TGCGCCAGCAGCACCCGTCAGGGCCACTACAATGAGCAGTTCTTC
J gene: TRBJ2-1
clone size: -
D gene: -
V gene: TRBV5-1

CDR3 protein: CASSFLAGEQETQYF
CDR3 DNA: TGTGCCAGTAGTTTCCTAGCGGGGGAGCAAGAGACCCAGTACTTC
J gene: TRBJ2-5
clone size: -
D gene: TRBD2
V gene: TRBV19

CDR3 protein: CASPGTGGTEAFF
CDR3 DNA: TGTGCCAGCCCCGGGACAGGGGGCACTGAAGCTTTCTTT
J gene: TRBJ1-1
clone size: -
D gene: TRBD1
V gene: TRBV28

CDR3 protein: CASTGNTEAFF
CDR3 DNA: TGTGCCAGCACAGGGAACACTGAAGCTTTCTTT
J gene: TRBJ1-1
clone size: few
D gene: -
V gene: TRBV25-1

CDR3 protein: CASSLAELSYF
CDR3 DNA: TGCGCCAGCAGCTTGGCCGAGCTATCTTACTTC
J gene: TRBJ2-5
clone size: few
D gene: -
V gene: TRBV5-1

CDR3 protein: CASSPTSGEYTGELFF
CDR3 DNA: TGTGCCAGCAGCCCGACTAGCGGGGAGTACACCGGGGAGCTGTTTTTT
J gene: TRBJ2-2
clone size: -
D gene: TRBD2
V gene: TRBV9

CDR3 protein: CASSQGRAGYTF
CDR3 DNA: TGCGCCAGCAGCCAAGGCAGGGCTGGCTACACCTTC
J gene: TRBJ1-2
clone size: many
D gene: -
V gene: TRBV4-3

CDR3 protein: CASSYTGYPGANVLTF
CDR3 DNA: TGCGCCAGCAGCTACACAGGATACCCTGGGGCCAACGTCCTGACTTTC
J gene: TRBJ2-6
clone size: -
D gene: -
V gene: TRBV5-1

CDR3 protein: CASSNLGQSAQSGANVLTF
CDR3 DNA: TGTGCCAGCAGCAACCTGGGACAGTCGGCCCAATCTGGGGCCAACGTCCTGACTTTC
J gene: TRBJ2-6
clone size: -
D gene: TRBD1
V gene: TRBV7-8

CDR3 protein: CATSRGQPGTDTQYF
CDR3 DNA: TGTGCCACCAGCAGGGGACAGCCAGGCACAGATACGCAGTATTTT
J gene: TRBJ2-3
clone size: -
D gene: TRBD1
V gene: TRBV15

CDR3 protein: CASSLGSGTAAYEQYF
CDR3 DNA: TGTGCCAGCAGTTTAGGATCCGGGACAGCGGCCTACGAGCAGTACTTC
J gene: TRBJ2-7
clone size: -
D gene: TRBD1
V gene: TRBV27

CDR3 protein: CASSWGPLNTEAFF
CDR3 DNA: TGCGCCAGCAGCTGGGGGCCTCTGAACACTGAAGCTTTCTTT
J gene: TRBJ1-1
clone size: few
D gene: -
V gene: TRBV5-1

CDR3 protein: CASSSRGGADEAFF
CDR3 DNA: TGTGCCAGCAGCTCCCGGGGGGGGGCGGATGAAGCTTTCTTT
J gene: TRBJ1-1
clone size: -
D gene: -
V gene: TRBV7-6

CDR3 protein: CASRRPGQEGPDTQYF
CDR3 DNA: TGTGCCAGCAGGAGACCGGGACAGGAGGGTCCAGATACGCAGTATTTT
J gene: TRBJ2-3
clone size: -
D gene: TRBD1
V gene: TRBV7-9

CDR3 protein: CASSKAGASEDTQYF
CDR3 DNA: TGTGCCAGCAGCAAAGCGGGGGCCTCGGAAGATACGCAGTATTTT
J gene: TRBJ2-3
clone size: -
D gene: TRBD2
V gene: TRBV25-1

CDR3 protein: CASRAGSTDTQYF
CDR3 DNA: TGTGCCAGCAGGGCAGGGAGCACAGATACGCAGTATTTT
J gene: TRBJ2-3
clone size: -
D gene: -
V gene: TRBV6-1

CDR3 protein: CSVENNMNTEAFF
CDR3 DNA: TGCAGCGTTGAAAACAACATGAACACTGAAGCTTTCTTT
J gene: TRBJ1-1
clone size: many
D gene: -
V gene: TRBV29-1

CDR3 protein: CASSQLTGVRQYF
CDR3 DNA: TGCGCCAGCAGCCAACTAACAGGGGTAAGGCAGTATTTT
J gene: TRBJ2-3
clone size: -
D gene: TRBD1
V gene: TRBV4-1

CDR3 protein: CASSQDGTADLRTEAFF
CDR3 DNA: TGCGCCAGCAGCCAGGATGGGACAGCCGATTTGCGAACTGAAGCTTTCTTT
J gene: TRBJ1-1
clone size: -
D gene: TRBD1
V gene: TRBV4-1

CDR3 protein: CASSKNKRGPPTEAFF
CDR3 DNA: TGTGCCAGCAGCAAAAATAAGAGGGGGCCCCCGACGGAAGCTTTCTTT
J gene: TRBJ1-1
clone size: -
D gene: -
V gene: TRBV21-1

CDR3 protein: CASSLALLRDSSYEQYF
CDR3 DNA: TGCGCCAGCAGCTTGGCCCTCCTCCGGGACAGTTCCTACGAGCAGTACTTC
J gene: TRBJ2-7
clone size: few
D gene: TRBD1
V gene: TRBV5-1

CDR3 protein: CASSHGLAGYSSYNEQFF
CDR3 DNA: TGCGCCAGCAGCCATGGACTAGCGGGGTATAGCTCCTACAATGAGCAGTTCTTC
J gene: TRBJ2-1
clone size: -
D gene: TRBD2
V gene: TRBV5-1

CDR3 protein: CASSYPGQGFGNTIYF
CDR3 DNA: TGTGCCAGCAGCTATCCGGGACAGGGGTTTGGAAACACCATATATTTT
J gene: TRBJ1-3
clone size: -
D gene: TRBD1
V gene: TRBV7-8

CDR3 protein: CASSFSGQVEKLFF
CDR3 DNA: TGCGCCAGCAGCTTCTCGGGACAGGTGGAAAAACTGTTTTTT
J gene: TRBJ1-4
clone size: -
D gene: TRBD1
V gene: TRBV5-1

CDR3 protein: CASSSPASGGTDTQYF
CDR3 DNA: TGTGCCAGCAGCTCTCCCGCTAGCGGGGGTACAGATACGCAGTATTTT
J gene: TRBJ2-3
clone size: -
D gene: TRBD2
V gene: TRBV28

CDR3 protein: CASSLLLLETQYF
CDR3 DNA: TGTGCCAGCAGCTTACTGCTATTGGAGACCCAGTACTTC
J gene: TRBJ2-5
clone size: -
D gene: -
V gene: TRBV7-2

CDR3 protein: CASSDQNTEAFF
CDR3 DNA: TGCGCCAGCAGTGACCAAAACACTGAAGCTTTCTTT
J gene: TRBJ1-1
clone size: few
D gene: -
V gene: TRBV10-1

CDR3 protein: CAISAPPTGLSGDTQYF
CDR3 DNA: TGTGCCATCAGTGCCCCCCCGACAGGGTTAAGTGGAGATACGCAGTATTTT
J gene: TRBJ2-3
clone size: -
D gene: TRBD1
V gene: TRBV10-3

CDR3 protein: CASSLSMWDRTFF
CDR3 DNA: TGTGCCAGCAGCTTGTCCATGTGGGACAGAACTTTCTTT
J gene: TRBJ1-1
clone size: few
D gene: TRBD1
V gene: TRBV7-9

CDR3 protein: CASAGGGNTEAFF
CDR3 DNA: TGTGCCAGCGCTGGGGGGGGGAACACTGAAGCTTTCTTT
J gene: TRBJ1-1
clone size: few
D gene: -
V gene: TRBV7-8

CDR3 protein: CAISDAERGDKNIQYF
CDR3 DNA: TGTGCCATCAGTGACGCCGAGCGGGGGGACAAAAACATTCAGTACTTC
J gene: TRBJ2-4
clone size: few
D gene: TRBD2
V gene: TRBV10-3

CDR3 protein: CASNTEGPKETQYF
CDR3 DNA: TGTGCCAGTAACACAGAGGGTCCTAAAGAGACCCAGTACTTC
J gene: TRBJ2-5
clone size: few
D gene: -
V gene: TRBV11-2